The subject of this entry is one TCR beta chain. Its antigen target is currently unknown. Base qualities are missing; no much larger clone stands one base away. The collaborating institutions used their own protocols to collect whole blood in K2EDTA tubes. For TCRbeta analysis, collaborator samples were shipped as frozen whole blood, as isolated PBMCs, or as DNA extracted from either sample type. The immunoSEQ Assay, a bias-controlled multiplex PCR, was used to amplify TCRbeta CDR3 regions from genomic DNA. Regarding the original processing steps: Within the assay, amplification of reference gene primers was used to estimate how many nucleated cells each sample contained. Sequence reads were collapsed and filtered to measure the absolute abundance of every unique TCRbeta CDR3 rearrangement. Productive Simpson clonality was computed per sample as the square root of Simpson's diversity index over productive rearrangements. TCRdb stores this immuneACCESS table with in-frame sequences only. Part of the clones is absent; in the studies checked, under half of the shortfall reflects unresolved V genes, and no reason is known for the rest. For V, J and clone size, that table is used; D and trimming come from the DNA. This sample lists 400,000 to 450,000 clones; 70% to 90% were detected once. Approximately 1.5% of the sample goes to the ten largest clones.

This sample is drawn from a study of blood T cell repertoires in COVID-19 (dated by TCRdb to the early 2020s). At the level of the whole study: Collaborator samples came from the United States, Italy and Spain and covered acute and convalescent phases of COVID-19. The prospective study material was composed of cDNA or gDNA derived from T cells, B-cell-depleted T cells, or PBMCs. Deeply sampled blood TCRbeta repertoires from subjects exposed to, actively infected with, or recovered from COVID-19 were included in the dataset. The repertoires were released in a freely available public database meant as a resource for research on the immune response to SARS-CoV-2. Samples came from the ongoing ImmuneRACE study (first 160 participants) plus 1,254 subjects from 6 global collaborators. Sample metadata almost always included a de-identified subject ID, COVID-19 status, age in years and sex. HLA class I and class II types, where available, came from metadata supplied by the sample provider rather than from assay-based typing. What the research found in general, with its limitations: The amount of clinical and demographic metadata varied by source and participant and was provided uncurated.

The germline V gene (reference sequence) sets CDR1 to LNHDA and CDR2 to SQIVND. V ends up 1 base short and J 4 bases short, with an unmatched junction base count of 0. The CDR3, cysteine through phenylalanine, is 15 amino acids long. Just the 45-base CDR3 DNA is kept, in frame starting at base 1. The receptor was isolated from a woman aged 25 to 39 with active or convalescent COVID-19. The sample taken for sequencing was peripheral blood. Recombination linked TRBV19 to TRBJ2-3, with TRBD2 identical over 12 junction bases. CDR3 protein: CASSIGLAGADTQYF. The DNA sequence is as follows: TGTGCCAGTAGTATAGGACTAGCGGGGGCAGATACGCAGTATTTT. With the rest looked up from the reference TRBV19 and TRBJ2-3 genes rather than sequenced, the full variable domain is DGGITQSPKYLFRKEGQNVTLSCEQNLNHDAMYWYRQDPGQGLRLIYYSQIVNDFQKGDIAEGYSVSREKKESFPLTVTSAQKNPTAFYLCASSIGLAGADTQYFGPGTRLTVL.